These 5 T cell receptor beta chains originate from one sample sequenced in a study of vaccination effects on CD4 cells after COVID-19. No antigen has been assigned to these receptors. Pools of viral peptides were used by the ViraFEST assay to expand antigen-specific CD4+ T cells ahead of sequencing. Investigators separated out CD4+ T cells once approximately 9 days of culture had passed. Nobody among the vaccine recipients had prior SARS-CoV-2 infection (nucleocapsid antibodies were negative). The assay was immunoSEQ multiplex PCR, and TCRdb's table has in-frame clones only and misses some. The data show some 65,000 clones, with 60% to 80% seen just once and around 2.8% held by the top ten. The sample here was CD4+ T cells from PBMCs cultured with HCoV-NL63 spike peptides, taken before COVID-19 vaccination. The receptors come from a human donor who received a COVID-19 vaccine.

The gene calls are TRBV2 and TRBJ2-1, with D perhaps TRBD2 (7 bases). Germline V gene data show CDR1 as SNHLY and CDR2 as FYNNEI. The V and J ends lost 2 bases and 6 bases respectively, with 14 bases between them. The CDR3 has 15 residues. In DNA form, the CDR3 reads TGTGCCAGCAGTGAACACGAGGGGGGGACCAATGAGCAGTTCTTC. Residues: CASSEHEGGTNEQFF. Supplemented by reference TRBV2 and TRBJ2-1, the full variable domain reads EPEVTQTPSHQVTQMGQEVILRCVPISNHLYFYWYRQILGQKVEFLVSFYNNEISEKSEIFDDQFSVERPDGSNFTLKIRSTKLEDSAMYFCASSEHEGGTNEQFFGPGTRLTVL.

This clone was seen a few times. J is TRBJ1-2 and V is TRBV19, with D perhaps TRBD1 (5 bases). V was clipped by 9 bases and J by 0 bases, with 11 bases between them. The germline V gene encodes CDR1 LNHDA and CDR2 SQIVND (reference sequence). This CDR3 is built from 13 residues. The chain's CDR3 is CASRRGTNYGYTF. For the CDR3, the DNA is TGTGCCAGCCGTAGGGGTACTAACTATGGCTACACCTTC.

This chain uses TRBV2 with TRBJ2-5; 9 bases agree with TRBD1. CDR1 SNHLY and CDR2 FYNNEI come from the germline V gene. The CDR3 sequence is 13 residues long. Trimming at V came to 6 bases and at J to 3 bases, leaving 2 bases not matched to a gene. The CDR3 nucleotides are TGTGCCAGCAGCCGGGACAGGGAAGAGACCCAGTACTTC. Protein: CASSRDREETQYF.

The J gene is TRBJ2-1, the V gene TRBV7-9; the match to TRBD1 covers 9 bases. This CDR3 contains 15 residues. Germline loops: CDR1 SEHNR, CDR2 FQNEAQ (reference sequence). Trimming cost V 4 bases and J 9 bases; bases outside gene matches: 10. The CDR3 loop reads CASSSTDRGRGEQFF. The DNA of the CDR3 is TGTGCCAGCAGCTCCACGGACAGGGGAAGAGGTGAGCAGTTCTTC.

This clone was detected a few times. The chain joins TRBV7-9 to TRBJ1-4; D gene ambiguous. Looked up from germline, CDR1 is SEHNR and CDR2 is FQNEAQ (reference sequence). Trimming took 1 base from V and 4 from J, leaving 10 bases between them. The CDR3 covers 15 residues. The CDR3 sequence is CASSLDRFLNEKLFF. The CDR3 DNA follows: TGTGCCAGCAGCTTAGATCGGTTCCTTAATGAAAAACTGTTTTTT.